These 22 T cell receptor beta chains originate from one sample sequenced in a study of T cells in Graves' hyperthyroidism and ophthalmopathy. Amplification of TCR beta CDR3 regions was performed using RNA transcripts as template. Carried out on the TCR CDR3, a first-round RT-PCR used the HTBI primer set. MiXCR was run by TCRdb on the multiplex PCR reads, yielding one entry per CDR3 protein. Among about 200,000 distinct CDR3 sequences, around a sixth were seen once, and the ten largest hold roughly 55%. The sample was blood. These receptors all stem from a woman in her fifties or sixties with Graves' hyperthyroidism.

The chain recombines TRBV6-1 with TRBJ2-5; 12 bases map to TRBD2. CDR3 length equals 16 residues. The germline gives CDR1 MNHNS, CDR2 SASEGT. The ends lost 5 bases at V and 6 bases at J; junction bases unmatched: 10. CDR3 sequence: CASSLPLAGGGKTQYF. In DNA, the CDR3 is TGTGCCAGCAGTTTACCACTAGCGGGAGGCGGAAAGACCCAGTACTTC.

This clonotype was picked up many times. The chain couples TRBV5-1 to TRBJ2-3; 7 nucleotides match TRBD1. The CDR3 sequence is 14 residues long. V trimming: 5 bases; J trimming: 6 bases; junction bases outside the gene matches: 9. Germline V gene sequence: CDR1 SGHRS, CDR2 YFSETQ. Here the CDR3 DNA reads TGCGCCAGCAGACAGGGGACCACCAGGGATACGCAGTATTTT. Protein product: CASRQGTTRDTQYF. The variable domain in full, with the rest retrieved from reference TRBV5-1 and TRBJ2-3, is KAGVTQTPRYLIKTRGQQVTLSCSPISGHRSVSWYQQTPGQGLQFLFEYFSETQRNKGNFPGRFSGRQFSNSRSEMNVSTLELGDSALYLCASRQGTTRDTQYFGPGTRLTVL.

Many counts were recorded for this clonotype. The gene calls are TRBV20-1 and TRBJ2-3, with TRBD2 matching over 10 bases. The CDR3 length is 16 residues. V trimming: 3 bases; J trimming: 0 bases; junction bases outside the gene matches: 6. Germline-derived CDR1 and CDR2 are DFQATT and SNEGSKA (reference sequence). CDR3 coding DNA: TGCAGTGCTAGCCTAGCGGGAGTCAAAAGCACAGATACGCAGTATTTT. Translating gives CSASLAGVKSTDTQYF.

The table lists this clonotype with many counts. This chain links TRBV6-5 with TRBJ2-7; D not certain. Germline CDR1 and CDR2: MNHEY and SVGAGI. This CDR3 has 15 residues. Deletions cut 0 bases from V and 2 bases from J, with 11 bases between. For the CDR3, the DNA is TGTGCCAGCAGTTACTCGGCCCAGTCGCCCTACGAGCAGTACTTC. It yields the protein CASSYSAQSPYEQYF.

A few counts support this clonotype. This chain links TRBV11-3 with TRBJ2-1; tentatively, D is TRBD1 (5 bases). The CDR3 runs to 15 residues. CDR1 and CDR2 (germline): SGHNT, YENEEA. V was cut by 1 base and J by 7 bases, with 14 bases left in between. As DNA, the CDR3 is TGTGCCAGCAGCTTAGCACAGGCAGGGAAAAATGAGCAGTTCTTC. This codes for CASSLAQAGKNEQFF.

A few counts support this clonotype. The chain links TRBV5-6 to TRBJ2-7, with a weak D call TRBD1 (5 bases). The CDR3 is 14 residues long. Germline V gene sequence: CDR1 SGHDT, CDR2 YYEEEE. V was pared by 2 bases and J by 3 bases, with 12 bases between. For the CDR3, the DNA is TGTGCCAGCAGCTTCAGGGCGGTTCACTACGAGCAGTACTTC. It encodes CASSFRAVHYEQYF. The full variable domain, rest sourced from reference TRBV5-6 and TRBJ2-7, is DAGVTQSPTHLIKTRGQQVTLRCSPKSGHDTVSWYQQALGQGPQFIFQYYEEEERQRGNFPDRFSGHQFPNYSSELNVNALLLGDSALYLCASSFRAVHYEQYFGPGTRLTVT.

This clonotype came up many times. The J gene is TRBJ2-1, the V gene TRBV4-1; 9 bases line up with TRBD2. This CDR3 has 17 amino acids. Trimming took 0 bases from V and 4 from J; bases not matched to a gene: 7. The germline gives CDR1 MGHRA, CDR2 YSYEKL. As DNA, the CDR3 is TGCGCCAGCAGCCAAGAAGCAGGACTAGCGCATTACAATGAGCAGTTCTTC. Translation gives CASSQEAGLAHYNEQFF.

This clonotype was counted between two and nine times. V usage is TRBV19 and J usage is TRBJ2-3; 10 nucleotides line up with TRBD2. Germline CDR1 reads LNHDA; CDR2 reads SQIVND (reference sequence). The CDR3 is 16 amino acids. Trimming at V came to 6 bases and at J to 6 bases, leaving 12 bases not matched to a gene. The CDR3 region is CASSKAGGPDGDTQYF. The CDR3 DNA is TGTGCCAGTAGCAAAGCGGGAGGGCCGGATGGGGATACGCAGTATTTT.

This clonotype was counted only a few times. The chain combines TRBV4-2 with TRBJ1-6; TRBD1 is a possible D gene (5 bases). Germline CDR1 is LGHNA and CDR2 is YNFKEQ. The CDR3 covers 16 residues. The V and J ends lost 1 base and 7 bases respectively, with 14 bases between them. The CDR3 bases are TGTGCCAGCAGCCAAGGTTCTTGGGGCGAGAATTCACCCCTCCACTTT. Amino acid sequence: CASSQGSWGENSPLHF.

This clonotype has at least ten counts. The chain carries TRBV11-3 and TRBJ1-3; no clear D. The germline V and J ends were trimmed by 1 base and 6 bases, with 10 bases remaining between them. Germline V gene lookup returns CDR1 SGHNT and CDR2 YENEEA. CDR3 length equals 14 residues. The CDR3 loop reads CASSLGTGLNTIYF. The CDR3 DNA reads TGTGCCAGCAGCTTAGGGACCGGCCTAAACACCATATATTTT.

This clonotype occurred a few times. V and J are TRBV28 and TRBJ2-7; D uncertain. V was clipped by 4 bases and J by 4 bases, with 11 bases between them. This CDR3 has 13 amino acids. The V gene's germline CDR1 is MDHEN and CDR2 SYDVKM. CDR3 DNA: TGTGCCAGCAGTTCCGGCCCAAGGTACGAGCAGTACTTC. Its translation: CASSSGPRYEQYF.

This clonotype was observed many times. The CDR3 bases are TGTGCCAGCAGCGTCTCGGGATGGGACACTGAAGCTTTCTTT. Translated, it gives CASSVSGWDTEAFF. This chain connects TRBV9 to TRBJ1-1; D call uncertain. Germline V gene lookup returns CDR1 SGDLS and CDR2 YYNGEE. CDR3 length: 14 residues. V lost 2 bases and J lost 3, with 11 bases in between.

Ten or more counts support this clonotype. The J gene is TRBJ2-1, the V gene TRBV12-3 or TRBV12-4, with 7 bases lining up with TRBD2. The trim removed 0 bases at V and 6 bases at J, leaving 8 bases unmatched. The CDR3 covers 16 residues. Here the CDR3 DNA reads TGTGCCAGCAGTTTAGCCGAGACTAGCTCTTCCAATGAGCAGTTCTTC. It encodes CASSLAETSSSNEQFF.

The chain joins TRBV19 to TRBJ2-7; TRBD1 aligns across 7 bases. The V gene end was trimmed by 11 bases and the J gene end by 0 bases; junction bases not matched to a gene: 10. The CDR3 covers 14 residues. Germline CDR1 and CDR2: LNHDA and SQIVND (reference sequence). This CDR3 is CAFNMDRSSYEQYF. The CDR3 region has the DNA TGTGCCTTCAATATGGACAGGAGCTCCTACGAGCAGTACTTC.

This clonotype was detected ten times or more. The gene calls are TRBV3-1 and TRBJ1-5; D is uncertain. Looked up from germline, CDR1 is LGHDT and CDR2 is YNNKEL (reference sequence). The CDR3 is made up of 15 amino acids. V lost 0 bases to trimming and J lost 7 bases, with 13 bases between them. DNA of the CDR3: TGTGCCAGCAGCCAAGATTTGGGGTTTCGGCAGCCCCAGCATTTT. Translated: CASSQDLGFRQPQHF. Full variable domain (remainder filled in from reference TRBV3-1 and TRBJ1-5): DTAVSQTPKYLVTQMGNDKSIKCEQNLGHDTMYWYKQDSKKFLKIMFSYNNKELIINETVPNRFSPKSPDKAHLNLHINSLELGDSAVYFCASSQDLGFRQPQHFGDGTRLSIL.

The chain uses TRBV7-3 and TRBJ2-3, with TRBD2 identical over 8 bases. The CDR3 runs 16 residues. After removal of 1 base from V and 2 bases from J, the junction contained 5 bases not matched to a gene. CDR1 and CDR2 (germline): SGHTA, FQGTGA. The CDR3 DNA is TGTGCCAGCAGCTTAATTGCTAGCGGGCCCACAGATACGCAGTATTTT. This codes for CASSLIASGPTDTQYF.

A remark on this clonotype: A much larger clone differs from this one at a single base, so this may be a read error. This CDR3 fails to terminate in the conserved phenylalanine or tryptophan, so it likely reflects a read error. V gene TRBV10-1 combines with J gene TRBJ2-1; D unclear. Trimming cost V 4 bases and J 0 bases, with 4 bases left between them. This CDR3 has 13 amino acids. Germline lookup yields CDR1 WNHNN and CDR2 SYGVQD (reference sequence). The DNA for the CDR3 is TGCGCCAGCAGTGCACACTCCTACAATGAGCAGTTCTCC. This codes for CASSAHSYNEQFS.

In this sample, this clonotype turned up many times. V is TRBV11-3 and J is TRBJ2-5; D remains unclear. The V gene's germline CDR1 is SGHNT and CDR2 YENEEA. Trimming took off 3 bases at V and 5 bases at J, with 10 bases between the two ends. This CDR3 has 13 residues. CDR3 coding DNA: TGTGCCAGCAGCTTTACGGGTGGGGAGACCCAGTACTTC. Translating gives CASSFTGGETQYF.

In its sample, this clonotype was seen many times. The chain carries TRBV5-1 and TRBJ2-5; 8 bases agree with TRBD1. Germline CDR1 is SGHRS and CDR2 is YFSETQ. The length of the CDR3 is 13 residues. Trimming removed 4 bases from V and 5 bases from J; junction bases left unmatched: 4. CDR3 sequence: CASSGGQGETQYF. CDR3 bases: TGCGCCAGCAGCGGCGGACAGGGCGAGACCCAGTACTTC.

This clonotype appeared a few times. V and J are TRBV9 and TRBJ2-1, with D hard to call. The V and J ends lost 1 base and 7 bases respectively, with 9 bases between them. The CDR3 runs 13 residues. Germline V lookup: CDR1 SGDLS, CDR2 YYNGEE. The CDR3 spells CASSVIDQNEQFF. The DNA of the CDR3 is TGTGCCAGCAGCGTAATAGACCAAAATGAGCAGTTCTTC.

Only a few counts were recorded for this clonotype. The CDR3 loop is CSVRTALNQPQHF. The CDR3 nucleotides read TGCAGCGTTAGGACAGCCCTCAATCAGCCCCAGCATTTT. The chain is built from TRBV29-1 and TRBJ1-5, with a tentative D call TRBD1 (6 bases). There are 13 residues in the CDR3. The germline V gene encodes CDR1 SQVTM and CDR2 ANQGSEA. Trimming removed 5 bases from V and 3 bases from J, with 11 bases in between. Combining the CDR3 with reference TRBV29-1 and TRBJ1-5 gives the whole variable domain SAVISQKPSRDICQRGTSLTIQCQVDSQVTMMFWYRQQPGQSLTLIATANQGSEATYESGFVIDKFPISRPNLTFSTLTVSNMSPEDSSIYLCSVRTALNQPQHFGDGTRLSIL.

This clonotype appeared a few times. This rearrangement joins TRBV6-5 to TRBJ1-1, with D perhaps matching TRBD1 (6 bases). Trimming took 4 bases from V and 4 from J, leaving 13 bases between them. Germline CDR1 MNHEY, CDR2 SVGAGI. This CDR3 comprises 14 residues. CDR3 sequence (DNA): TGTGCCAGCAGTTTTGTGGGGGCGCGCACTGAAGCTTTCTTT. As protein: CASSFVGARTEAFF.